The rows below give T cell receptor beta chains drawn from one sample of a study of T cells in Graves' hyperthyroidism and ophthalmopathy. One entry per CDR3 protein, called by TCRdb with MiXCR from the multiplex PCR reads. The repertoire includes 250,000 to 350,000 distinct CDR3 sequences, roughly 17% of them detected once, and roughly 31% sits in the top ten. The specimen sequenced was blood. The receptors were sampled from a man aged 25-45 years with Graves' hyperthyroidism. CDR3s include the opening cysteine and the closing phenylalanine or tryptophan. Fields, in order: CDR3 protein, CDR3 DNA, J gene, V gene, D gene, clone size. The D gene is left open where the match is weak. Some rows have no size entry. The others give once, few or many, or a class for an expanded clone.

CASSLVGGGPVEQYF,TGCGCCAGCAGCTTGGTAGGGGGAGGGCCAGTCGAGCAGTACTTC,TRBJ2-7,TRBV5-1,-,few
CASSHLGTSGSEKTQYF,TGTGCCAGCAGCCATCTCGGGACTAGCGGGAGTGAAAAGACCCAGTACTTC,TRBJ2-5,TRBV11-3,TRBD2,-
CASSFIGTQYF,TGTGCCAGCAGTTTTATAGGGACCCAGTACTTC,TRBJ2-5,TRBV3-1,-,-
CASSPGRRSGANVLTF,TGTGCCAGCAGTCCTGGACGCCGCTCTGGGGCCAACGTCCTGACTTTC,TRBJ2-6,TRBV12-3/TRBV12-4,-,few
CASSPGAPSSPLHF,TGTGCCAGCTCACCTGGTGCCCCCTCTTCACCCCTCCACTTT,TRBJ1-6,TRBV18,-,many
CASSRGLAGEFEQFF,TGTGCCAGCAGCCGAGGACTAGCGGGAGAGTTTGAGCAGTTCTTC,TRBJ2-1,TRBV3-1,TRBD2,-
CASSSQPSGTNTGELFF,TGTGCCAGCAGCTCGCAACCTAGCGGAACGAACACCGGGGAGCTGTTTTTT,TRBJ2-2,TRBV7-3,TRBD2,many
CASRLRVGNTEAFF,TGTGCCAGCAGACTAAGGGTCGGGAACACTGAAGCTTTCTTT,TRBJ1-1,TRBV2,-,many
CASSNTRGRVNTEAFF,TGTGCCAGCAGTAATACCAGGGGGCGGGTGAACACTGAAGCTTTCTTT,TRBJ1-1,TRBV12-3/TRBV12-4,TRBD1,many
CASSIIIAGDSGANVLTF,TGTGCCAGCTCCATAATAATAGCGGGGGACTCTGGGGCCAACGTCCTGACTTTC,TRBJ2-6,TRBV18,TRBD2,-
CASSRHEAFF,TGTGCCAGCAGCAGGCATGAAGCTTTCTTT,TRBJ1-1,TRBV28,-,many
CAWLSTDTQYF,TGTGCCTGGCTTAGCACAGATACGCAGTATTTT,TRBJ2-3,TRBV30,-,many
CASSLAGGRRDTQYF,TGTGCCAGCAGCCTAGCGGGGGGGAGGCGGGATACGCAGTATTTT,TRBJ2-3,TRBV5-4,TRBD2,-
CASRGVSDTDTQYF,TGTGCCAGCCGGGGTGTTTCAGACACAGATACGCAGTATTTT,TRBJ2-3,TRBV9,-,-
CASSVSGGVNEQFF,TGTGCCAGCAGTGTTTCGGGGGGAGTCAATGAGCAGTTCTTC,TRBJ2-1,TRBV2,TRBD2,many
CASSPRGGQVREKLFF,TGTGCCAGCTCCCCCCGGGGGGGACAGGTCCGTGAAAAACTGTTTTTT,TRBJ1-4,TRBV18,TRBD1,-
CASSQWLNNEQFF,TGTGCCAGCAGCCAGTGGCTTAACAATGAGCAGTTCTTC,TRBJ2-1,TRBV3-1,-,many